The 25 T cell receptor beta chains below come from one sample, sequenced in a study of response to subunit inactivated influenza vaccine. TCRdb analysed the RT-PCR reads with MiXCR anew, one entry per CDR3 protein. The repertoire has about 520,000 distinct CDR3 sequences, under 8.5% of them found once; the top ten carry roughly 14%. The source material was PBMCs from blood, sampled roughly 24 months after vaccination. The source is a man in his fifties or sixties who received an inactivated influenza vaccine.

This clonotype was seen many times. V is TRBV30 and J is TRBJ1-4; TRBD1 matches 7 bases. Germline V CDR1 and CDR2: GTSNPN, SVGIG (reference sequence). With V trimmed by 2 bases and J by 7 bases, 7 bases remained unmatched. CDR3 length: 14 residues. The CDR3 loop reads CAWSSGQHSEKLFF. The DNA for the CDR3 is TGTGCCTGGAGTTCGGGACAGCATAGTGAAAAACTGTTTTTT. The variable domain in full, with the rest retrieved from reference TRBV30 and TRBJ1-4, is SQTIHQWPATLVQPVGSPLSLECTVEGTSNPNLYWYRQAAGRGLQLLFYSVGIGQISSEVPQNLSASRPQDRQFILSSKKLLLSDSGFYLCAWSSGQHSEKLFFGSGTQLSVL.

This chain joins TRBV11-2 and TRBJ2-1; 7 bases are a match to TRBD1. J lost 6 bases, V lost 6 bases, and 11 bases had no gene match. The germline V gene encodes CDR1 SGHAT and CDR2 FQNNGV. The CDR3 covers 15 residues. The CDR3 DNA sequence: TGTGCCAGCAGGCATATGAAGACAGGGCGCAATGAGCAGTTCTTC. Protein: CASRHMKTGRNEQFF.

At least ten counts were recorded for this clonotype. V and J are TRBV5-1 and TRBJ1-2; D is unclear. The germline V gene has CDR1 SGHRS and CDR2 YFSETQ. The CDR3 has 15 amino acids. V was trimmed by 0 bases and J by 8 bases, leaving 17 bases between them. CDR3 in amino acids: CASSLGLLPGHGYTF. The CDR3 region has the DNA TGCGCCAGCAGCTTGGGGCTCCTACCTGGTCACGGCTACACCTTC.

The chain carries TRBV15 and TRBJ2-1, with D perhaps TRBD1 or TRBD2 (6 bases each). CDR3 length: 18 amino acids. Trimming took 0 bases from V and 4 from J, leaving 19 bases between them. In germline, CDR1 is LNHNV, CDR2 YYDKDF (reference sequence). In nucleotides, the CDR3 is TGTGCCACCAGCAGAGATCAAGGGGTCGGGGGCCAATACAATGAGCAGTTCTTC. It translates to CATSRDQGVGGQYNEQFF.

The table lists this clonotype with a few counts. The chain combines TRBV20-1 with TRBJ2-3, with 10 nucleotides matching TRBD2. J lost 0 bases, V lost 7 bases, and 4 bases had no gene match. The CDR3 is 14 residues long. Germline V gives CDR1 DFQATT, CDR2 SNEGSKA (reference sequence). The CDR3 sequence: CSVLAGRSTDTQYF. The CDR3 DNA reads TGCAGTGTACTAGCGGGAAGGAGCACAGATACGCAGTATTTT.

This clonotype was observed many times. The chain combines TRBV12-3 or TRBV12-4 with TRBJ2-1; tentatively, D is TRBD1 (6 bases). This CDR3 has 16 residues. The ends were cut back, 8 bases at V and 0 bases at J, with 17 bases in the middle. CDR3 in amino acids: CASALTGGYSYNEQFF. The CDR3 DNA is TGTGCCAGCGCTTTGACAGGAGGATACTCCTACAATGAGCAGTTCTTC.

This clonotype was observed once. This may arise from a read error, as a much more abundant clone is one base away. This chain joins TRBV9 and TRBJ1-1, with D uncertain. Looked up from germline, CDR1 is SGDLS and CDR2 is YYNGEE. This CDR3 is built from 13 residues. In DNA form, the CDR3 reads TGTGCCAGCAGCGTAGAAATGAACACTGAAGTTTTCTTT. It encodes CASSVEMNTEVFF.

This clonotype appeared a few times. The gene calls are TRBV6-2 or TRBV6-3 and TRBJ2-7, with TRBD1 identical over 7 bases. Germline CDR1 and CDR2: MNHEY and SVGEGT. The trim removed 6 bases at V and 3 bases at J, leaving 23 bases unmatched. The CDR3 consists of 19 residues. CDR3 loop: CASSFPFPGQPDRNYEQYF. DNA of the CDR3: TGTGCCAGCAGCTTTCCCTTCCCGGGACAGCCAGATAGAAACTACGAGCAGTACTTC.

The CDR3 bases are TGTGCCAGCATGGTAGTTGGGGAGACCCAGTACTTC. Amino acids: CASMVVGETQYF. This sequence joins TRBV28 and TRBJ2-5; D gene uncertain. The V and J ends lost 7 bases and 5 bases respectively, with 11 bases between them. CDR3 size: 12 residues. Germline assignment: CDR1 MDHEN and CDR2 SYDVKM.

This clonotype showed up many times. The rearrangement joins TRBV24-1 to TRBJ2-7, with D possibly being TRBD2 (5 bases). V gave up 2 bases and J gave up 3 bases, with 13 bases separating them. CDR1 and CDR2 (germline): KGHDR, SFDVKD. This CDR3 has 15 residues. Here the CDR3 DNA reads TGTGCCACCAGTGATTCTTCCGGACTTATCTACGAGCAGTACTTC. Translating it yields CATSDSSGLIYEQYF.

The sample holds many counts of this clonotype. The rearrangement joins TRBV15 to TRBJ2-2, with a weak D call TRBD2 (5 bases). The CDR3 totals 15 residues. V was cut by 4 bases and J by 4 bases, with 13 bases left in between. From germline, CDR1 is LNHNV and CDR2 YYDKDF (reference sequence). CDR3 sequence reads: CATSKGLAPTGELFF. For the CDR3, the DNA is TGTGCCACCAGCAAAGGTCTAGCTCCCACCGGGGAGCTGTTTTTT.

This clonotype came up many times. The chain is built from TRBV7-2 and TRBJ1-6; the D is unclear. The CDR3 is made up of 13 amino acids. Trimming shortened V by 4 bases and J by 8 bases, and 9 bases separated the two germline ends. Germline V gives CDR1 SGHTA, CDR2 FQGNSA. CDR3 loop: CASSYGIDSPLHF. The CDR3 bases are TGTGCCAGCAGCTACGGGATTGATTCACCCCTCCACTTT.

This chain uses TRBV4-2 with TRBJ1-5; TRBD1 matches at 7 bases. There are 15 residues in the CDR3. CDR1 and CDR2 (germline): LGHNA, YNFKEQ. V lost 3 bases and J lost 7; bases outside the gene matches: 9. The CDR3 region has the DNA TGTGCCAGCAGCCACGATCGGACAGGATCGCAGCCCCAGCATTTT. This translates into CASSHDRTGSQPQHF.

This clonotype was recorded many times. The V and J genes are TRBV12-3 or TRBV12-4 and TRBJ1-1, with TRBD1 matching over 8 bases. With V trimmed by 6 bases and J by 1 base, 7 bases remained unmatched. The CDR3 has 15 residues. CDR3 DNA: TGTGCCAGCAGGACGCGACAGGGGACGAACACTGAAGCTTTCTTT. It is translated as CASRTRQGTNTEAFF.

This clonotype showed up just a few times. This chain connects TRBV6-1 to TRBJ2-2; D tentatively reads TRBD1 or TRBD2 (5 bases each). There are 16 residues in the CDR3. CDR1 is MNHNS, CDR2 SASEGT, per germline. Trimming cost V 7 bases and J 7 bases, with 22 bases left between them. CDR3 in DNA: TGTGCCAGCACCTCCCCCGGGACGGCGTTTAGCGGGGAGCTGTTTTTT. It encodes CASTSPGTAFSGELFF.

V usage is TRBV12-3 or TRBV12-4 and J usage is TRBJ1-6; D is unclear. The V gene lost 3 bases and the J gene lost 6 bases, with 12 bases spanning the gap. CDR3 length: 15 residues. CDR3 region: CASSLAGGTNSPLHF. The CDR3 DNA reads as TGTGCCAGCAGTTTGGCAGGAGGAACTAATTCACCCCTCCACTTT.

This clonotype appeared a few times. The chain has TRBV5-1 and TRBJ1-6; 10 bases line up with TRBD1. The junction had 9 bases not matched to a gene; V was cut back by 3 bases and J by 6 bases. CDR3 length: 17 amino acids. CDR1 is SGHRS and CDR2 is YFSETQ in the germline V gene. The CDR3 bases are TGCGCCAGCAGCTCGAATCCCGGGACAGGGGTTAATTCACCCCTCCACTTT. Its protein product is CASSSNPGTGVNSPLHF.

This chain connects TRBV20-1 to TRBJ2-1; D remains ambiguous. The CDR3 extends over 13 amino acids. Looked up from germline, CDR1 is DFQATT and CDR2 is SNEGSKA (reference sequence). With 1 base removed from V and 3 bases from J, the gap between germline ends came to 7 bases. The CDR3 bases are TGCAGTGCTAGAGTGCCGGACTACAATGAGCAGTTCTTC. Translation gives CSARVPDYNEQFF.

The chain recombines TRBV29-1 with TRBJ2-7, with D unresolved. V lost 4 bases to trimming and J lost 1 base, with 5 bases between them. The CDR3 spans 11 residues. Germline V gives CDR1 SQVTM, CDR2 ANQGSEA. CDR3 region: CSVAWSYEQYF. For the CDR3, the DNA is TGCAGCGTTGCATGGTCCTACGAGCAGTACTTC.

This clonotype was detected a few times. The CDR3 spells CASSFPGKAETEAFF. The CDR3 DNA reads as TGCGCCAGCAGTTTTCCCGGGAAGGCAGAGACTGAAGCTTTCTTT. The chain links TRBV10-2 to TRBJ1-1, with D unclear. V was cut by 5 bases and J by 5 bases, with 18 bases left in between. The CDR3 length is 15 residues. Germline V lookup: CDR1 WSHSY, CDR2 SAAADI.

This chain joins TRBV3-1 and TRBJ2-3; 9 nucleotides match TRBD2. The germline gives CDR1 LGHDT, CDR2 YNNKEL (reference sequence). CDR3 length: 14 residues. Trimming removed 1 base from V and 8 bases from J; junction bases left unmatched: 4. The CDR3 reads CASSQGTSAGTQYF. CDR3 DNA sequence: TGTGCCAGCAGCCAAGGGACTAGCGCGGGTACGCAGTATTTT.

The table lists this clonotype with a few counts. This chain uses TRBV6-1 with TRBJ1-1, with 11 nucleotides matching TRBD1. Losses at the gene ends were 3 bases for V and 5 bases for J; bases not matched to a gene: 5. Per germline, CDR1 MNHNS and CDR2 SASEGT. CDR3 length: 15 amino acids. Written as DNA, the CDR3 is TGTGCCAGCAGTGACCGGGACAGGGGGTATACTGAAGCTTTCTTT. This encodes CASSDRDRGYTEAFF.

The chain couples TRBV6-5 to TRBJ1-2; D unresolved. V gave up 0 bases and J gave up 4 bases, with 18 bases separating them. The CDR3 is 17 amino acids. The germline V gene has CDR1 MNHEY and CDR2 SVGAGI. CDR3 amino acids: CASSYSGRTPGGYGYTF. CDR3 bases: TGTGCCAGCAGTTACTCGGGTCGAACACCGGGTGGCTATGGCTACACCTTC.

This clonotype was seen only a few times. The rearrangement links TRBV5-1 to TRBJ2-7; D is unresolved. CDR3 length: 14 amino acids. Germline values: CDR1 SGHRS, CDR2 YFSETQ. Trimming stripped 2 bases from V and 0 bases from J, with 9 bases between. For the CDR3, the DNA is TGCGCCAGCAGCTTAAGCGCAGCCTCCTACGAGCAGTACTTC. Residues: CASSLSAASYEQYF.

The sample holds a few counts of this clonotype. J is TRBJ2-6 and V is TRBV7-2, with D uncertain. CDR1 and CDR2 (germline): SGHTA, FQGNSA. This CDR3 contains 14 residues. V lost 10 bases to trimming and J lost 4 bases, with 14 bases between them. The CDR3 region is CATAPLPGANVLTF. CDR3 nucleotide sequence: TGTGCCACCGCGCCCCTACCCGGGGCCAACGTCCTGACTTTC.